One and the same sample provided the 4 T cell receptor beta chains below, sequenced in a study of blood T cell repertoires in COVID-19. TCRdb's table, derived via immunoSEQ multiplex PCR, lists solely in-frame clones and lacks some. The sample lists tens of thousands of clones, around 84% occurring once. The sequencing input was peripheral blood. All receptors derive from a man in his fifties or sixties with active COVID-19.

V is TRBV5-5 and J is TRBJ1-4; D uncertain. Germline V gene data show CDR1 as SGHKS and CDR2 as YYEKEE (reference sequence). The CDR3 contains 16 residues. V was clipped by 5 bases and J by 2 bases, with 16 bases between them. The CDR3 reads CASRTRPGSTNEKLFF. CDR3 DNA sequence: TGTGCCAGCAGGACTCGCCCCGGGTCGACTAATGAAAAACTGTTTTTT.

This clone has just a few counts. The chain uses TRBV20-1 and TRBJ1-5, with D possibly matching TRBD1 (5 bases). With 3 bases removed from V and 5 bases from J, the gap between germline ends came to 11 bases. Germline values: CDR1 DFQATT, CDR2 SNEGSKA (reference sequence). The length of the CDR3 is 13 residues. In DNA form, the CDR3 reads TGCAGTGCTAGTACAGGACGCGATCAGCCCCAGCATTTT. Residues: CSASTGRDQPQHF.

V gene TRBV6-5 combines with J gene TRBJ1-1, with TRBD1 matching 8 bases. Germline V gene sequence: CDR1 MNHEY, CDR2 SVGAGI. The CDR3 runs to 14 residues. V trimming: 2 bases; J trimming: 4 bases; junction bases outside the gene matches: 3. CDR3 in amino acids: CASSYKTGATEAFF. DNA for the CDR3: TGTGCCAGCAGTTACAAGACAGGGGCCACTGAAGCTTTCTTT.

Comment on this clone: Additional DNA sequences in this sample encode the identical CDR3. The chain recombines TRBV5-4 with TRBJ1-6, with 11 bases lining up with TRBD1. V dropped 4 bases and J dropped 7; count of bases not matched to a gene: 1. Germline CDR1 SGHNT, CDR2 YYREEE (reference sequence). CDR3 size: 14 residues. The DNA of the CDR3 is TGTGCCAGCAGCAGGGACAGGGGGAATTCACCCCTCCACTTT. Encoded protein: CASSRDRGNSPLHF.